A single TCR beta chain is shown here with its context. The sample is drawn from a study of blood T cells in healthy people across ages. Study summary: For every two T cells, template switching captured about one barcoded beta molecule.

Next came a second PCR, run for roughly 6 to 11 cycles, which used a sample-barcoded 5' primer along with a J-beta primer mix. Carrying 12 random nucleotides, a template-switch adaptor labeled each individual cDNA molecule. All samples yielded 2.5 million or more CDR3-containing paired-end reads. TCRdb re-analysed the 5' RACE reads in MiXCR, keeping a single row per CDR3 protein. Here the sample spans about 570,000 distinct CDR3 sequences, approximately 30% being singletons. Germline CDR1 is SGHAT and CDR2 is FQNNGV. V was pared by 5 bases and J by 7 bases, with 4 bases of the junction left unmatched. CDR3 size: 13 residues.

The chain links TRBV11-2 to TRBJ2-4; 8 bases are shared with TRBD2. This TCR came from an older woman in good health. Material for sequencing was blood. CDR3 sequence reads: CASSPVAGNIQYF. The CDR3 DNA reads TGTGCCAGCAGCCCCGTAGCGGGGAACATTCAGTACTTC. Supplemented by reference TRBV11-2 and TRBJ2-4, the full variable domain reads EAGVAQSPRYKIIEKRQSVAFWCNPISGHATLYWYQQILGQGPKLLIQFQNNGVVDDSQLPKDRFSAERLKGVDSTLKIQPAKLEDSAVYLCASSPVAGNIQYFGAGTRLSVL.